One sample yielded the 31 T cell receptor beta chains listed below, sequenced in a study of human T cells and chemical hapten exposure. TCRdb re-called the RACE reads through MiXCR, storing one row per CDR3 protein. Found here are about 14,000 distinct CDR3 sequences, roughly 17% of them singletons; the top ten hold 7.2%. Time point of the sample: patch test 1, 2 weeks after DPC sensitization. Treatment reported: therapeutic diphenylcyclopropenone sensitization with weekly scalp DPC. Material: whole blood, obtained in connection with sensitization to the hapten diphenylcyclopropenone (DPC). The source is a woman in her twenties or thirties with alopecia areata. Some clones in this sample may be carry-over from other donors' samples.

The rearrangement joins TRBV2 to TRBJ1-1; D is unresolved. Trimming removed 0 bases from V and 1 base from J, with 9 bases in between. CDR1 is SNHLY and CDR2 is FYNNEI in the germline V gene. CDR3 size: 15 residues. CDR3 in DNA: TGTGCCAGCAGTGAAGCGCTTCGGGGGAACACTGAAGCTTTCTTT. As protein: CASSEALRGNTEAFF.

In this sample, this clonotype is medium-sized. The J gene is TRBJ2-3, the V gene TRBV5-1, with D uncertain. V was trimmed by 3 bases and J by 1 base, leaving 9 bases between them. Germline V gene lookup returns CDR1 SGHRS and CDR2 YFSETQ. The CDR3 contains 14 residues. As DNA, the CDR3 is TGCGCCAGCAGCTCGCCCTTACGCACAGATACGCAGTATTTT. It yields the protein CASSSPLRTDTQYF.

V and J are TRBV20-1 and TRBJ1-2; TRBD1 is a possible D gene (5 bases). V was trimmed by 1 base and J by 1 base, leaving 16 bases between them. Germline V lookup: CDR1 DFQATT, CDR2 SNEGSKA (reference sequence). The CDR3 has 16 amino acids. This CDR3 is CSARVPGPSLNYGYTF. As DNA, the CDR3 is TGCAGTGCTAGAGTCCCGGGACCTTCCCTTAACTATGGCTACACCTTC.

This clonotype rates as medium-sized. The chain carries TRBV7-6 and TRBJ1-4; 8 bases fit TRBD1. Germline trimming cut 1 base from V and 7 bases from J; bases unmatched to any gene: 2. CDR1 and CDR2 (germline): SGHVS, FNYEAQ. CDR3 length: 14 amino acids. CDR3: CASSLDRGSEKLFF. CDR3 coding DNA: TGTGCCAGCAGCTTAGACAGGGGGAGTGAAAAACTGTTTTTT.

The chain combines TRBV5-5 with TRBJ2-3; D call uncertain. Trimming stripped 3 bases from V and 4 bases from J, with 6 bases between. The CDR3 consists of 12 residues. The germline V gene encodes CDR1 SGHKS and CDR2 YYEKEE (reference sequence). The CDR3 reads CASSSNADTQYF. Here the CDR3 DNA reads TGTGCCAGCAGCTCGAATGCAGATACGCAGTATTTT.

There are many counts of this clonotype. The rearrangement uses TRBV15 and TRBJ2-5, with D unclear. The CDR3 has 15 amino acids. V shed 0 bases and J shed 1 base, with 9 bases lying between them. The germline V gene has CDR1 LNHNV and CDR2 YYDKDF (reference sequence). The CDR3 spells CATSRDLTSQETQYF. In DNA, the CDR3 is TGTGCCACCAGCAGAGATTTAACATCCCAAGAGACCCAGTACTTC.

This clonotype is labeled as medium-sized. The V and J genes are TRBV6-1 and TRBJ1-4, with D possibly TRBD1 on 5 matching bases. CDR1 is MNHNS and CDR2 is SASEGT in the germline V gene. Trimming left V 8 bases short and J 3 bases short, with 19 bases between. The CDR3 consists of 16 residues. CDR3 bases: TGTGCCAGCCACCCGACGCCTGGGGGGGCTAATGAAAAACTGTTTTTT. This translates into CASHPTPGGANEKLFF.

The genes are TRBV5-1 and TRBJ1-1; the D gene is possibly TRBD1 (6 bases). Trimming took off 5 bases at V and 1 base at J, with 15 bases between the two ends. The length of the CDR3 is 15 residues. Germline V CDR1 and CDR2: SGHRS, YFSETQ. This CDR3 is CASSTPGGPNTEAFF. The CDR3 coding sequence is TGCGCCAGCAGTACCCCCGGGGGGCCGAACACTGAAGCTTTCTTT.

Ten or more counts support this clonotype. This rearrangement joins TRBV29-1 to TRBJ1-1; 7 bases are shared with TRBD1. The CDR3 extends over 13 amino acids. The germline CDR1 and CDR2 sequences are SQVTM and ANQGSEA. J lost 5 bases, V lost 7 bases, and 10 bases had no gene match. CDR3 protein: CSADEGARTEAFF. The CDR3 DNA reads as TGCAGCGCTGACGAGGGGGCGCGAACTGAAGCTTTCTTT.

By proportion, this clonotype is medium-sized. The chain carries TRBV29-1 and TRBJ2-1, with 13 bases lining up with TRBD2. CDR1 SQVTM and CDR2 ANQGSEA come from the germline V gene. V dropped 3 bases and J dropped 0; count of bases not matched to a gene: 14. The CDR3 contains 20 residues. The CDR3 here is CSVDGLAGEMGRDSYNEQFF. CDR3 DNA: TGCAGCGTTGACGGACTAGCGGGAGAAATGGGGAGGGACTCCTACAATGAGCAGTTCTTC.

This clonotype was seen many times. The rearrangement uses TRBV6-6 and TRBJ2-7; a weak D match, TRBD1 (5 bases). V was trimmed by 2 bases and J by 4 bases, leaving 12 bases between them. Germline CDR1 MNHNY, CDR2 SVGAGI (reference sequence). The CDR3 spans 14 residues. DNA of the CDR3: TGTGCCAGCAGTTACCTGGGGCAAGGTTACGAGCAGTACTTC. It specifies CASSYLGQGYEQYF.

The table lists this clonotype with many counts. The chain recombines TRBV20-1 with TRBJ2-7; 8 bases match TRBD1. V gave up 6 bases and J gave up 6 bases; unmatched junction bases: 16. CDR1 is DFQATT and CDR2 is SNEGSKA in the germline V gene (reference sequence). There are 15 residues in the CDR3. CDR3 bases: TGCAGTGCCGCACAAAAAGGACAGGGTCTGTTCGAGCAGTACTTC. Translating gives CSAAQKGQGLFEQYF.

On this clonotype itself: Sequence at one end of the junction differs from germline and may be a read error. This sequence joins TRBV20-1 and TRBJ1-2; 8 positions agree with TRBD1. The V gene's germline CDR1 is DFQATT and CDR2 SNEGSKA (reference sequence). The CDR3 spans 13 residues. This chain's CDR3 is CSASFGTGYRYTF. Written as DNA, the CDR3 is TGCAGTGCTAGTTTCGGGACAGGCTATCGCTACACCTTC.

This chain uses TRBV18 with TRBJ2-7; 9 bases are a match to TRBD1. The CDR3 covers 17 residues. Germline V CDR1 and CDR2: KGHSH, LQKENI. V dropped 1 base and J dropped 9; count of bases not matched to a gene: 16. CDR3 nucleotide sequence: TGTGCCAGCTCACCACGGACCGACAGGGGGAGATCGTTTGGGCAGTACGTC. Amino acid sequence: CASSPRTDRGRSFGQYV.

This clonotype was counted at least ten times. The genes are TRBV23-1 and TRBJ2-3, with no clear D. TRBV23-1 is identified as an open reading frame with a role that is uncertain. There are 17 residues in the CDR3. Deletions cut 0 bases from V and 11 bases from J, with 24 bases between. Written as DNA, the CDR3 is TGCGCCAGCAGTCAATCGATTAGGGTAATCAGCTATTCGGGGCAGTATTTT. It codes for CASSQSIRVISYSGQYF.

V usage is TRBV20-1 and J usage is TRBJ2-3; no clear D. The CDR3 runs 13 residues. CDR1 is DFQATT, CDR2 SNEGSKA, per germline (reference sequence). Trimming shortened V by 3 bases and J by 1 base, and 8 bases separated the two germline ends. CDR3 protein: CSASWQRTDTQYF. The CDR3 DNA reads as TGCAGTGCTAGTTGGCAGCGCACAGATACGCAGTATTTT.

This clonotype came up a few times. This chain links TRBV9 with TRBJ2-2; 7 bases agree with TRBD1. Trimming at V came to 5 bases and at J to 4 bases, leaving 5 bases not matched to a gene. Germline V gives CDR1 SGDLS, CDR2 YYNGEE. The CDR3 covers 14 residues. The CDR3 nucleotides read TGTGCCAGCAGATCAGGGGGAGTCACCGGGGAGCTGTTTTTT. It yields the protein CASRSGGVTGELFF. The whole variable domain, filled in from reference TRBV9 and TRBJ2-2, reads DSGVTQTPKHLITATGQRVTLRCSPRSGDLSVYWYQQSLDQGLQFLIQYYNGEERAKGNILERFSAQQFPDLHSELNLSSLELGDSALYFCASRSGGVTGELFFGEGSRLTVL.

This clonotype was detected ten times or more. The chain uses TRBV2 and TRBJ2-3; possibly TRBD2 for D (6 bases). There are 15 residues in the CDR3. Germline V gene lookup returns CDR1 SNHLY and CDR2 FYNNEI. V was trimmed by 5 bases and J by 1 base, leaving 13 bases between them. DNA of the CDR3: TGTGCCAGCAGTAACTGGGGACTCCGCACAGATACGCAGTATTTT. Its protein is CASSNWGLRTDTQYF.

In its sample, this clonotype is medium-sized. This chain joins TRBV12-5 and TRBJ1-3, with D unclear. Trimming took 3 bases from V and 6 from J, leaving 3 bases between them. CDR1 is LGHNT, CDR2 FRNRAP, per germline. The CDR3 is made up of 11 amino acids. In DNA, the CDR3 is TGTGCTAGTGGTTTAGAAAACACCATATATTTT. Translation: CASGLENTIYF.

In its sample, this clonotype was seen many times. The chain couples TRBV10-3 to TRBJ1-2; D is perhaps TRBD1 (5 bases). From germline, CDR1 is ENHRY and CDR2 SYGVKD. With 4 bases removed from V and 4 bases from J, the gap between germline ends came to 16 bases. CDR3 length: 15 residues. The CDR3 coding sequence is TGTGCCATCAGTGTTGGGGCCCCTGAATCCTATGGCTACACCTTC. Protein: CAISVGAPESYGYTF.

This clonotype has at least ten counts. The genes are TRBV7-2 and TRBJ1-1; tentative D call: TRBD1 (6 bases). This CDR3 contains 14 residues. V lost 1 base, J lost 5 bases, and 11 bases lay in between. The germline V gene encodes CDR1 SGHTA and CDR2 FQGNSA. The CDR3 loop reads CASSLDRVVTEAFF. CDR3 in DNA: TGTGCCAGCAGCTTAGACAGGGTAGTAACTGAAGCTTTCTTT.

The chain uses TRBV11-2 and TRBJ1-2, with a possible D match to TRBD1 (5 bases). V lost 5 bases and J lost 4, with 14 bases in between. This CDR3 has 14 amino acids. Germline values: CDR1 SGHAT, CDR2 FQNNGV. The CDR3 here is CASSQYGDGYGYTF. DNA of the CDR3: TGTGCCAGCAGCCAATATGGGGACGGCTATGGCTACACCTTC.

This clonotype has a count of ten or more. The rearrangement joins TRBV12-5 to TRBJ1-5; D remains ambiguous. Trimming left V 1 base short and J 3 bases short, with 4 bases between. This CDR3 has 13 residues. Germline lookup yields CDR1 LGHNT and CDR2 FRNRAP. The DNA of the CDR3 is TGTGCTAGTGGTTTGGGTCCCAATCAGCCCCAGCATTTT. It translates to CASGLGPNQPQHF.

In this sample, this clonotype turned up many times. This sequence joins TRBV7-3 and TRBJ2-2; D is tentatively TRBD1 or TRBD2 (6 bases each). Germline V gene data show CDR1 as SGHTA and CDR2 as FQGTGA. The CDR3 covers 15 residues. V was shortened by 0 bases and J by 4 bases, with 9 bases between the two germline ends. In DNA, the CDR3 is TGTGCCAGCAGCTTAACGGGGGGCCGCACCGGGGAGCTGTTTTTT. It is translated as CASSLTGGRTGELFF.

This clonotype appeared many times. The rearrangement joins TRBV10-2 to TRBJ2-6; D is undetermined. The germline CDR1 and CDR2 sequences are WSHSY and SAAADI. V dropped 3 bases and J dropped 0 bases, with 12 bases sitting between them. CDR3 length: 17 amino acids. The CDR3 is CASSEVIMISGANVLTF. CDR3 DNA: TGCGCCAGCAGTGAAGTCATTATGATCTCTGGGGCCAACGTCCTGACTTTC.

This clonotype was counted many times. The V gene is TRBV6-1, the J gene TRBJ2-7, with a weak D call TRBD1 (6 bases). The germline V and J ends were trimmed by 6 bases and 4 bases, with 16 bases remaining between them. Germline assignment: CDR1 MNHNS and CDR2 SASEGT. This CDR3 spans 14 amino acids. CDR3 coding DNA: TGTGCCAGCAGCATCACAGGGTTTGGTTACGAGCAGTACGTC. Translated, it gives CASSITGFGYEQYV.

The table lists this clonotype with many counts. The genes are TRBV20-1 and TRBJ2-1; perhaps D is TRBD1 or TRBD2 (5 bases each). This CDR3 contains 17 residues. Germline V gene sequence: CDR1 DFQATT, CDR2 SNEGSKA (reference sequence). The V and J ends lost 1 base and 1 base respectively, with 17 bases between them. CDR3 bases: TGCAGTGCTAGAGTCGCTAGAGGGGCCGGGTCCTACAATGAGCAGTTCTTC. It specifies CSARVARGAGSYNEQFF.

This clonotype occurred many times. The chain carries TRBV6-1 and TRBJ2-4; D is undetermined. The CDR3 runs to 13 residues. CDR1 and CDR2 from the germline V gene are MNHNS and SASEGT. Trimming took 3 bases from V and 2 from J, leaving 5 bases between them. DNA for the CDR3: TGTGCCAGCAGTGAGTGGACCAAAAACATTCAGTACTTC. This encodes CASSEWTKNIQYF.

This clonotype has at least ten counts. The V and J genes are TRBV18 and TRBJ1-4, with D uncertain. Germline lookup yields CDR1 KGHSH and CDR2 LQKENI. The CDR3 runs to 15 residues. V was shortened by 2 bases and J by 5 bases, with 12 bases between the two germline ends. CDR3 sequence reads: CASSPKAKGNEKLFF. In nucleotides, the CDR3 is TGTGCCAGCTCACCAAAAGCAAAAGGGAATGAAAAACTGTTTTTT.

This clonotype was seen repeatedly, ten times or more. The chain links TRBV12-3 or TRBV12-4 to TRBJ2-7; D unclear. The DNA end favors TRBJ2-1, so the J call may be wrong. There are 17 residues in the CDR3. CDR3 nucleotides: TGTGCCAGCAGTTTATCGGGCGGCCAAACAAATCGCTACGAGCAGTTCTTC. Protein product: CASSLSGGQTNRYEQFF.

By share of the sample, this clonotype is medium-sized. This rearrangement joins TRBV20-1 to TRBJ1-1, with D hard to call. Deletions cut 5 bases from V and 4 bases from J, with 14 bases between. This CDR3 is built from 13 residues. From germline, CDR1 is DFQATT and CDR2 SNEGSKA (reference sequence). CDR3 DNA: TGCAGTGCTTCCAGGACCGGTGGCACTGAAGCTTTCTTT. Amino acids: CSASRTGGTEAFF.